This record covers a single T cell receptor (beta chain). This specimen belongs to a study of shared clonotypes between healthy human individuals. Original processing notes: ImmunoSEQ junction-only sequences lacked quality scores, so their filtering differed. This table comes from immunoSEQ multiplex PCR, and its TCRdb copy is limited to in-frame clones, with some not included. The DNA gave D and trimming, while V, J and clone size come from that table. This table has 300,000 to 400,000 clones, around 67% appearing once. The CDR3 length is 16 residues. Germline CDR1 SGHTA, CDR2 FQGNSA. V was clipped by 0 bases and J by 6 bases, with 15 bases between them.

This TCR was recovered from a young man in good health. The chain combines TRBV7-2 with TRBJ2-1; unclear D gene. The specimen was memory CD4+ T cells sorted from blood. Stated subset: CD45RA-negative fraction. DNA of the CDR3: TGTGCCAGCAGCTTAGCCATTCCCGGGTGGGGCAATGAGCAGTTCTTC. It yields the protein CASSLAIPGWGNEQFF.